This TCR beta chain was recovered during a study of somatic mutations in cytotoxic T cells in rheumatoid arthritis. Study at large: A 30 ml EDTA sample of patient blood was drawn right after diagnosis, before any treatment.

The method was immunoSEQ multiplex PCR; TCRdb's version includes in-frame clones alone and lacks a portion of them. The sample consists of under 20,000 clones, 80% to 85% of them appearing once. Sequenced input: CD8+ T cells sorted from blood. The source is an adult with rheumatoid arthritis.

CDR3 sequence: CASSRDRGTGELFF. CDR3 DNA sequence: TGCGCCAGCAGCCGGGACCGGGGGACCGGGGAGCTGTTTTTT. The chain uses TRBV5-1 and TRBJ2-2, with D maybe TRBD2 (6 bases). V lost 4 bases and J lost 5, with 12 bases in between. Germline V lookup: CDR1 SGHRS, CDR2 YFSETQ. The CDR3 is 14 amino acids. Drawing the rest from reference TRBV5-1 and TRBJ2-2, the complete variable domain is KAGVTQTPRYLIKTRGQQVTLSCSPISGHRSVSWYQQTPGQGLQFLFEYFSETQRNKGNFPGRFSGRQFSNSRSEMNVSTLELGDSALYLCASSRDRGTGELFFGEGSRLTVL.